This paragraph reports one T cell receptor beta chain. Its antigen is undetermined. These data originate in a study of T cells in Graves' hyperthyroidism and ophthalmopathy. Whole-study findings and limits: Ophthalmopathy was identified by the model a median about seven months ahead of onset. Ophthalmopathy was distinguished from stable hyperthyroidism by 13 V-J signatures.

RNA transcripts served as the template for amplifying TCR beta CDR3 regions. When the TCR CDR3 underwent first-round RT-PCR, the HTBI primer set was used. TCRdb fed the multiplex PCR reads into MiXCR, producing one record per CDR3 protein. The sample shows approximately 210,000 distinct CDR3 sequences, 17% of them seen only once. Germline CDR1 SNHLY, CDR2 FYNNEI. The length of the CDR3 is 15 residues. Trimming removed 7 bases from V and 0 bases from J, with 16 bases in between. Lactation, pregnancy, other autoimmune disease or uncontrolled infection excluded patients. Clinical symptoms, serum thyroxine and TRAb, thyroid ultrasound and orbital computed tomography were used for the diagnoses.

The specimen sequenced was blood. The TCR comes from a man in his fifties with Graves' hyperthyroidism. The chain recombines TRBV2 with TRBJ2-7; D might be TRBD1 (6 bases). CDR3 DNA sequence: TGTGCCAGCATTCCCGACAGGCAAAACTCCTACGAGCAGTACTTC. Its protein product is CASIPDRQNSYEQYF.